These 26 T cell receptor beta chains share one sample of origin, sequenced in a study of cytotoxic CD8 clonotypes in ibrutinib-treated CLL. Only in-frame clones appear in the TCRdb table, and some are missing; sequencing was by immunoSEQ multiplex PCR. Here the sample spans about 17,000 clones, approximately 82% being singletons. Specimen: PBMCs, collected before ibrutinib treatment. These receptors all stem from a human donor with chronic lymphocytic leukemia.

The genes are TRBV13 and TRBJ2-2; TRBD2 aligns across 8 bases. The trim removed 1 base at V and 6 bases at J, leaving 10 bases unmatched. This CDR3 is built from 17 residues. Germline lookup yields CDR1 PRHDT and CDR2 FYEKMQ (reference sequence). The CDR3 coding sequence is TGTGCCAGCAGCTTAGTTCTGGCTAGCGGGCGTTCCGGGGAGCTGTTTTTT. The encoded protein is CASSLVLASGRSGELFF.

This clone showed up just a few times. The genes are TRBV13 and TRBJ2-7; D remains unclear. The germline V gene has CDR1 PRHDT and CDR2 FYEKMQ (reference sequence). The CDR3 runs to 11 residues. The V gene lost 5 bases and the J gene lost 4 bases, with 6 bases spanning the gap. The CDR3 bases are TGTGCCAGCAGCCGAGATTACGAGCAGTACTTC. Amino acid sequence: CASSRDYEQYF.

The chain carries TRBV5-4 and TRBJ2-2; TRBD1 matches 9 bases. J gave up 5 bases and V 5 bases, and 13 bases lay outside the gene matches. CDR3 length: 17 residues. CDR1 is SGHNT and CDR2 is YYREEE in the germline V gene (reference sequence). The CDR3 coding sequence is TGTGCCAGCAGGAAAAACGCCGGGACAGGGACGACCGGGGAGCTGTTTTTT. Translation: CASRKNAGTGTTGELFF.

This clone was detected a few times. The CDR3, as DNA: TGCGCCAGCAGCCAGGGTGAGGGGCAGCCCCAGCATTTT. Protein sequence: CASSQGEGQPQHF. The V call is TRBV4-3, the J call TRBJ1-5; D might be TRBD1 (5 bases). CDR1 LGHNA and CDR2 YSLEER come from the germline V gene. This CDR3 is built from 13 residues. Between the trimmed V and J ends, which lost 3 bases and 7 bases, there was a span of 10 bases.

CDR3 sequence reads: CASSPPFREGWNEQFF. The DNA of the CDR3 is TGTGCCAGCAGCCCCCCCTTCCGGGAGGGTTGGAATGAGCAGTTCTTC. This chain links TRBV9 with TRBJ2-1; 8 nucleotides agree with TRBD2. This CDR3 has 16 residues. Looked up from germline, CDR1 is SGDLS and CDR2 is YYNGEE. J lost 7 bases, V lost 4 bases, and 13 bases had no gene match.

In its sample, this clone was seen once. This chain uses TRBV9 with TRBJ2-1; unclear D gene. The CDR3 totals 15 residues. The V gene's germline CDR1 is SGDLS and CDR2 YYNGEE. With 7 bases removed from V and 0 bases from J, the gap between germline ends came to 14 bases. The CDR3 DNA follows: TGTGCCAGCGGCCCCTCGATCAGCTCCTACAATGAGCAGTTCTTC. It translates to CASGPSISSYNEQFF.

This chain connects TRBV7-2 to TRBJ2-7; D is perhaps TRBD1 (7 bases). This CDR3 is built from 14 residues. The germline V gene has CDR1 SGHTA and CDR2 FQGNSA. Trimming shortened V by 8 bases and J by 6 bases, and 20 bases separated the two germline ends. CDR3 protein: CASQGDSSPSEQYF. The DNA for the CDR3 is TGTGCCAGCCAGGGGGACTCCAGTCCTTCCGAGCAGTACTTC.

This chain connects TRBV5-1 to TRBJ1-1, with 7 bases identical to TRBD1. Trimming at V came to 4 bases and at J to 3 bases, leaving 9 bases not matched to a gene. This CDR3 is built from 15 residues. Germline assignment: CDR1 SGHRS and CDR2 YFSETQ. CDR3 residues: CASSITGTADTEAFF. The CDR3 DNA follows: TGCGCCAGCAGCATAACCGGGACAGCTGACACTGAAGCTTTCTTT.

The chain carries TRBV5-4 and TRBJ2-7; possible D gene TRBD1, 5 bases. Germline V gene sequence: CDR1 SGHNT, CDR2 YYREEE (reference sequence). Trimming stripped 4 bases from V and 3 bases from J, with 11 bases between. The CDR3 sequence is 13 residues long. CDR3 sequence: CASSTEQGYEQYF. Here the CDR3 DNA reads TGTGCCAGCAGCACGGAGCAGGGCTACGAGCAGTACTTC.

The chain links TRBV10-3 to TRBJ1-3, with D possibly being TRBD1 (6 bases). V was trimmed by 7 bases and J by 4 bases, leaving 11 bases between them. The CDR3 runs to 13 residues. Germline-derived CDR1 and CDR2 are ENHRY and SYGVKD. The CDR3 spells CAINPGQGNTIYF. As DNA, the CDR3 is TGTGCCATCAACCCAGGACAGGGAAACACCATATATTTT.

The chain uses TRBV13 and TRBJ2-5; 8 nucleotides match TRBD2. J lost 1 base, V lost 5 bases, and 9 bases had no gene match. Germline V lookup: CDR1 PRHDT, CDR2 FYEKMQ (reference sequence). The CDR3 spans 16 residues. CDR3: CASSPFGAGAQETQYF. The CDR3 DNA follows: TGTGCCAGCAGCCCCTTCGGAGCGGGAGCCCAAGAGACCCAGTACTTC.

This rearrangement joins TRBV5-4 to TRBJ2-1; 8 bases line up with TRBD2. The CDR3 has 14 residues. The V gene's germline CDR1 is SGHNT and CDR2 YYREEE (reference sequence). The J segment lost 4 bases and the V segment lost 7 bases, leaving 7 bases of the junction unmatched. CDR3 loop: CASRWAGGYNEQFF. The DNA for the CDR3 is TGTGCCAGCCGATGGGCGGGAGGATACAATGAGCAGTTCTTC.

This chain uses TRBV6-5 with TRBJ2-7; TRBD1 matches 8 bases. Germline loops: CDR1 MNHEY, CDR2 SVGAGI. Germline trimming cut 7 bases from V and 0 bases from J; bases unmatched to any gene: 5. This CDR3 is 14 amino acids long. The chain's CDR3 is CASNPQGASYEQYF. The CDR3 DNA reads as TGTGCCAGCAACCCGCAGGGGGCCTCCTACGAGCAGTACTTC.

This chain uses TRBV15 with TRBJ2-5; 11 nucleotides match TRBD2. The germline CDR1 and CDR2 sequences are LNHNV and YYDKDF (reference sequence). J was trimmed by 2 bases and V by 4 bases; bases with no gene match: 9. The CDR3 runs to 17 residues. CDR3 loop: CATSTGTSGADQETQYF. In DNA, the CDR3 is TGTGCCACCAGCACGGGGACTAGCGGAGCGGATCAAGAGACCCAGTACTTC.

The rearrangement joins TRBV7-3 to TRBJ2-7, with a weak D call TRBD1 (6 bases). Trimming stripped 3 bases from V and 2 bases from J, with 14 bases between. CDR1 SGHTA and CDR2 FQGTGA come from the germline V gene. The CDR3 totals 15 residues. CDR3 bases: TGTGCCAGCAGCTTCGCCCAGGGGTTCCCCTACGAGCAGTACTTC. As protein: CASSFAQGFPYEQYF.

V is TRBV30 and J is TRBJ2-3, with D possibly matching TRBD2 (5 bases). Deletions cut 2 bases from V and 8 bases from J, with 11 bases between. This CDR3 comprises 12 residues. Germline V gene lookup returns CDR1 GTSNPN and CDR2 SVGIG (reference sequence). CDR3 sequence: CAWSKGVGTQYF. The CDR3 DNA is TGTGCCTGGAGTAAGGGAGTAGGTACGCAGTATTTT.

The chain combines TRBV29-1 with TRBJ2-7, with 9 bases identical to TRBD1. Germline loops: CDR1 SQVTM, CDR2 ANQGSEA. The CDR3 covers 13 residues. Unmatched junction bases numbered 4, after V lost 1 base and J lost 6 bases. In DNA form, the CDR3 reads TGCAGCGTTGAAGGGACAGGGGAGCGCGAGCAGTACTTC. It codes for CSVEGTGEREQYF.

The chain uses TRBV5-8 and TRBJ2-7; D gene uncertain. Germline CDR1 is SGHTS and CDR2 is YDEGEE. The CDR3 consists of 14 residues. Trimming stripped 4 bases from V and 3 bases from J, with 14 bases between. The CDR3 DNA reads TGTGCCAGCAGCCCAAGCAGGTATCACTACGAGCAGTACTTC. This encodes CASSPSRYHYEQYF.

This clone occurred a few times. The gene calls are TRBV2 and TRBJ1-5; D is unclear. The CDR3 length is 16 residues. Germline V gives CDR1 SNHLY, CDR2 FYNNEI. The ends were cut back, 1 base at V and 6 bases at J, with 16 bases in the middle. The CDR3 region is CASSEGMGRVGQPQHF. The CDR3 DNA follows: TGTGCCAGCAGTGAAGGGATGGGGAGGGTTGGTCAGCCCCAGCATTTT.

The rearrangement links TRBV13 to TRBJ2-3; D might be TRBD2 (6 bases). The CDR3 is 15 residues long. Germline loops: CDR1 PRHDT, CDR2 FYEKMQ (reference sequence). V dropped 2 bases and J dropped 1 base, with 10 bases sitting between them. The CDR3 nucleotides read TGTGCCAGCAGCTTACGCGCTAGCGGCACAGATACGCAGTATTTT. Translation: CASSLRASGTDTQYF.

This clone was observed once. This chain links TRBV28 with TRBJ2-1; maybe TRBD2 (6 bases). CDR1 is MDHEN and CDR2 is SYDVKM in the germline V gene. This CDR3 contains 11 residues. The V end lost 3 bases, the J end lost 13 bases, and 10 bases lay between the germline ends. The CDR3 coding sequence is TGTGCCAGCAGTTTCAGGAGGGATCAGTTCTTC. It codes for CASSFRRDQFF.

The J gene is TRBJ1-2, the V gene TRBV7-9; 7 nucleotides align to TRBD1. The J segment lost 6 bases and the V segment lost 5 bases, leaving 12 bases of the junction unmatched. Germline V lookup: CDR1 SEHNR, CDR2 FQNEAQ (reference sequence). This CDR3 has 15 amino acids. The CDR3 reads CASSIKQGIGNGYTF. The CDR3 bases are TGTGCCAGCAGCATCAAACAGGGGATAGGCAATGGCTACACCTTC.

The rearrangement joins TRBV6-6 to TRBJ1-2; D is possibly TRBD1 (5 bases). Trimming took 7 bases from V and 2 from J, leaving 11 bases between them. The germline gives CDR1 MNHNY, CDR2 SVGAGI (reference sequence). This CDR3 region has 13 residues. CDR3 region: CASTGRENYGYTF. In DNA, the CDR3 is TGTGCCAGCACAGGCAGGGAGAACTATGGCTACACCTTC.

The genes are TRBV9 and TRBJ2-5; TRBD2 matches 11 bases. The CDR3 covers 16 residues. The germline V gene has CDR1 SGDLS and CDR2 YYNGEE. Unmatched junction bases numbered 6, after V lost 4 bases and J lost 1 base. CDR3 sequence (DNA): TGTGCCAGCAGCCCTGGACTAGCGGGTTCCCAAGAGACCCAGTACTTC. Residues: CASSPGLAGSQETQYF.

This chain connects TRBV5-1 to TRBJ2-5; D ambiguous. The germline gives CDR1 SGHRS, CDR2 YFSETQ. V dropped 0 bases and J dropped 11 bases, with 23 bases sitting between them. The CDR3 runs 16 residues. The CDR3 DNA is TGCGCCAGCAGCTTGGGGTTCCAAAACAGTGCAGGTGAGCAGTACTTC. Translation gives CASSLGFQNSAGEQYF.

The V gene is TRBV19, the J gene TRBJ1-5, with a tentative D call TRBD1 (6 bases). CDR1 and CDR2 (germline): LNHDA, SQIVND (reference sequence). CDR3 length: 14 residues. Trimming removed 8 bases at V and 0 bases at J, with 11 bases between. In DNA form, the CDR3 reads TGTGCCAGTGAGGACAGCTATAGCAATCAGCCCCAGCATTTT. Its protein product is CASEDSYSNQPQHF.